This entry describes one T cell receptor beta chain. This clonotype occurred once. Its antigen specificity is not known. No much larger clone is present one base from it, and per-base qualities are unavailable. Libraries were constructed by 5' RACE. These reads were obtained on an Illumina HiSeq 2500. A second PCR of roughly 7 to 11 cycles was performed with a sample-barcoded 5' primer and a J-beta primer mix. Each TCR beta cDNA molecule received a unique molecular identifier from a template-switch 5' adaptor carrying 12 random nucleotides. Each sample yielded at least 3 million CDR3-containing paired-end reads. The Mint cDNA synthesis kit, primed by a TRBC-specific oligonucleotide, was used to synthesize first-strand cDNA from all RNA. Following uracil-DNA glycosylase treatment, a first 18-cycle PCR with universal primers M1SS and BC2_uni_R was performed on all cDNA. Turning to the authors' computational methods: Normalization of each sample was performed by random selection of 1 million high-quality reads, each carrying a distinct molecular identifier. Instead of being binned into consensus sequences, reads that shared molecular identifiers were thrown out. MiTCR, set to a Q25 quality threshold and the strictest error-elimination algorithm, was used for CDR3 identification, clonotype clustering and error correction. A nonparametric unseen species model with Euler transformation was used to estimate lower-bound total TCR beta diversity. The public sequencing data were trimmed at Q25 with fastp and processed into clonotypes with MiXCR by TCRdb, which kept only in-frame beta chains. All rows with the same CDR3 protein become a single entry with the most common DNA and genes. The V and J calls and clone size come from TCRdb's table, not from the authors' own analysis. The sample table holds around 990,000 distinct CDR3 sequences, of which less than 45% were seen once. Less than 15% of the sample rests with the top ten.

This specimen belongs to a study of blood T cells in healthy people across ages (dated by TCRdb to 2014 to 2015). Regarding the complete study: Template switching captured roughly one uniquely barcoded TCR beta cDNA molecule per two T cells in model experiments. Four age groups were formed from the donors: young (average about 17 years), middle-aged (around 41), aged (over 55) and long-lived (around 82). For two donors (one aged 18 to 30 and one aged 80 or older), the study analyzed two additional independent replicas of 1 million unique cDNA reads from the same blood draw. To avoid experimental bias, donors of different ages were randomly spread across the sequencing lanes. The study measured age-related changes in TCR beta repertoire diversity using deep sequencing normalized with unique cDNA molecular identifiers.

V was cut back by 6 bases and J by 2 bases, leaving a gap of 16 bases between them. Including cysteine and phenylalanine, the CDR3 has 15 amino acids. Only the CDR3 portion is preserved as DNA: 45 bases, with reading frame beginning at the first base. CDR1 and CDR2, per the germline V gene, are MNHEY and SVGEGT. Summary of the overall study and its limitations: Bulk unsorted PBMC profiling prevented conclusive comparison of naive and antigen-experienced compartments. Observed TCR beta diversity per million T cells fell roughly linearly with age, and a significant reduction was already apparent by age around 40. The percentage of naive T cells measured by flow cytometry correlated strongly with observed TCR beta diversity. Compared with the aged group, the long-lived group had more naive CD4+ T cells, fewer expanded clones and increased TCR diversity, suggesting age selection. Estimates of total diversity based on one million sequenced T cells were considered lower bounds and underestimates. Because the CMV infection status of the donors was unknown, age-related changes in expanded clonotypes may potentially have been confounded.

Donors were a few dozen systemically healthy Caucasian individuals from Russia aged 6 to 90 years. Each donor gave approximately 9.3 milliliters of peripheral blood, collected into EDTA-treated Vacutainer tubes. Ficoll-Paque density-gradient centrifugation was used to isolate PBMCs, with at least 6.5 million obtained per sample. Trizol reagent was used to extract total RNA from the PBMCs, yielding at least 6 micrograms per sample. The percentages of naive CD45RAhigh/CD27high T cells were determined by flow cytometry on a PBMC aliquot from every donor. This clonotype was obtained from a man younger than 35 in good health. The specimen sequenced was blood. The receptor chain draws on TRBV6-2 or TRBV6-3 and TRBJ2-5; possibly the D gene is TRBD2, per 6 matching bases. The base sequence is TGTGCCAGCAGGCCCCCGGGGGATCGGCAAGAGACCCAGTACTTC. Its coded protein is CASRPPGDRQETQYF.